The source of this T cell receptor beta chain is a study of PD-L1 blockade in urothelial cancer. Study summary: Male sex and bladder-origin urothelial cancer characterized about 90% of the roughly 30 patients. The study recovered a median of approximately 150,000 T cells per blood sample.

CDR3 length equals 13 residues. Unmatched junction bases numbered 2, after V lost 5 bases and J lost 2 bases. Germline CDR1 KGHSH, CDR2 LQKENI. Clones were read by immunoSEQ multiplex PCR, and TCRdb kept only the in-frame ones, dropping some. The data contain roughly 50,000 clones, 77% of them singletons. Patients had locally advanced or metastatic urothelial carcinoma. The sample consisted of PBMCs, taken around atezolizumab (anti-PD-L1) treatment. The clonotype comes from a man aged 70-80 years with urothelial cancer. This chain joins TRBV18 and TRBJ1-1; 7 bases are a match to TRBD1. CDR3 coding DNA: TGTGCCAGCTCAGGGGACAGCAACACTGAAGCTTTCTTT. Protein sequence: CASSGDSNTEAFF.